The T cell receptor beta chain described here comes from a study of T cells after yellow fever vaccination. Sample share makes this clonotype medium-sized. Germline V gives CDR1 SQVTM, CDR2 ANQGSEA. Trimming left V 7 bases short and J 3 bases short, with 9 bases between. The CDR3 loop spans 11 amino acids. TCRdb re-called the 5' RACE reads with MiXCR, one entry per CDR3 protein. In the table there are about 260,000 distinct CDR3 sequences, 5.2% of which are singletons. The chain carries TRBV29-1 and TRBJ2-5; D remains unclear. This clonotype was sampled from a man between 18 and 35 years old who received the YFV17D yellow fever vaccine. The material was CD4+ T cells sorted from PBMCs, obtained on the day of the yellow fever booster vaccination. The CDR3 DNA follows: TGCAGCGGGAATTCGAAAGAGACCCAGTACTTC. It encodes CSGNSKETQYF. Filled out from reference TRBV29-1 and TRBJ2-5, the complete variable domain reads SAVISQKPSRDICQRGTSLTIQCQVDSQVTMMFWYRQQPGQSLTLIATANQGSEATYESGFVIDKFPISRPNLTFSTLTVSNMSPEDSSIYLCSGNSKETQYFGPGTRLLVL.